A single sample is the source of the 8 T cell receptor beta chains below, sequenced in a study of technical replicates of blood from several donors. Using immunoSEQ multiplex PCR, the repertoire was profiled, and TCRdb retains in-frame clones only, with some absent. This sample yields 79,000 or so clones, of which about nine tenths are seen a single time; approximately 0.4% belongs to the top ten. The sequenced sample consisted of T cells isolated from PBMCs. The receptors stem from a human donor in good health.

V gene TRBV7-2 combines with J gene TRBJ1-5, with D possibly TRBD1 on 6 matching bases. The V and J ends lost 2 bases and 6 bases respectively, with 17 bases between them. The CDR3 covers 16 residues. From germline, CDR1 is SGHTA and CDR2 FQGNSA. The CDR3 sequence is CASSLFNRESGQPQHF. The CDR3 DNA is TGTGCCAGCAGCTTATTCAACAGGGAGAGTGGTCAGCCCCAGCATTTT.

The CDR3 DNA follows: TGTGCCAGCAGCTTGGCGGGAGGGCCGGGAGATACGCAGTATTTT. This codes for CASSLAGGPGDTQYF. The chain recombines TRBV5-4 with TRBJ2-3, with 8 bases aligning to TRBD2. The J segment lost 5 bases and the V segment lost 0 bases, leaving 5 bases of the junction unmatched. The CDR3 covers 15 residues. Germline V gene sequence: CDR1 SGHNT, CDR2 YYREEE (reference sequence).

The DNA of the CDR3 is TGTGCCAGTAGTAGTCAGGTCCATCAGCCCCAGCATTTT. Translating it yields CASSSQVHQPQHF. This chain uses TRBV19 with TRBJ1-5; no clear D. Per the germline V gene, CDR1 is LNHDA and CDR2 is SQIVND (reference sequence). With 4 bases removed from V and 5 bases from J, the gap between germline ends came to 9 bases. The CDR3 has 13 amino acids.

This chain connects TRBV5-6 to TRBJ1-4; TRBD1 might be the D (6 bases). CDR1 is SGHDT and CDR2 is YYEEEE in the germline V gene. This CDR3 contains 14 residues. The V end was cut by 4 bases, the J end by 7 bases, with 14 bases between. The CDR3 spells CASSRAGTSEKLFF. The CDR3, as DNA: TGTGCCAGCAGCAGAGCCGGGACATCTGAAAAACTGTTTTTT.

The rearrangement uses TRBV11-2 and TRBJ2-1, with 7 bases aligning to TRBD2. The V gene end was trimmed by 0 bases and the J gene end by 10 bases; junction bases not matched to a gene: 9. The CDR3 contains 15 residues. Germline CDR1 reads SGHAT; CDR2 reads FQNNGV. DNA of the CDR3: TGTGCCAGCAGCTTAGATCGTTGGCTAGCGGACGAGCAGTTCTTC. Translation gives CASSLDRWLADEQFF.

The chain uses TRBV7-8 and TRBJ2-7; 10 bases map to TRBD1. The CDR3 runs 14 residues. The junction had 3 bases not matched to a gene; V was cut back by 2 bases and J by 5 bases. CDR1 SGHVS and CDR2 FQNEAQ come from the germline V gene. The CDR3 spells CASSLLTGGDEQYF. The DNA of the CDR3 is TGTGCCAGCAGCTTACTGACAGGGGGCGACGAGCAGTACTTC. Combining the CDR3 with reference TRBV7-8 and TRBJ2-7 gives the whole variable domain GAGVSQSPRYKVAKRGQDVALRCDPISGHVSLFWYQQALGQGPEFLTYFQNEAQLDKSGLPSDRFFAERPEGSVSTLKIQRTQQEDSAVYLCASSLLTGGDEQYFGPGTRLTVT.

A few counts support this clone. This rearrangement joins TRBV10-3 to TRBJ2-4, with TRBD1 matching 7 bases. The ends lost 11 bases at V and 0 bases at J; junction bases unmatched: 7. The CDR3 has 14 amino acids. Looked up from germline, CDR1 is ENHRY and CDR2 is SYGVKD. CDR3 coding DNA: TGTGCCGTCCGGGACAGTCTAGCCAAAAACATTCAGTACTTC. It translates to CAVRDSLAKNIQYF.

The chain combines TRBV2 with TRBJ1-1, with D unclear. V dropped 8 bases and J dropped 1 base, with 2 bases sitting between them. The germline CDR1 and CDR2 sequences are SNHLY and FYNNEI. This CDR3 is 10 amino acids long. CDR3 protein: CASRNTEAFF. CDR3 bases: TGTGCCAGCCGGAACACTGAAGCTTTCTTT.